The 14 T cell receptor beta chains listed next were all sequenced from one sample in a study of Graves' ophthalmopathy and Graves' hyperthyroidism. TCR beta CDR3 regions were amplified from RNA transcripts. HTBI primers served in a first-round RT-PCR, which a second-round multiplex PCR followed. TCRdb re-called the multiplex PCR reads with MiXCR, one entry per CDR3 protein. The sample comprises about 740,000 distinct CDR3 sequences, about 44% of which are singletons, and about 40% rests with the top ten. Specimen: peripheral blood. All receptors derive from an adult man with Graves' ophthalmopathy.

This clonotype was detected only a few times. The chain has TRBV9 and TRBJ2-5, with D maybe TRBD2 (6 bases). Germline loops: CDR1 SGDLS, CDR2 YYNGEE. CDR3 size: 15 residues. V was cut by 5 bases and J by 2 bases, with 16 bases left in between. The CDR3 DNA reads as TGTGCCAGCAGTCCGGATGTGGGGGGTCAAGAGACCCAGTACTTC. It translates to CASSPDVGGQETQYF.

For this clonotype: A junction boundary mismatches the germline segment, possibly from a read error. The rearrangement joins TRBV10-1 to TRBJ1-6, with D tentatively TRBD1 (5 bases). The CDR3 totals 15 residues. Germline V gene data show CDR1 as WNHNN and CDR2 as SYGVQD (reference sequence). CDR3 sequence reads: CASSEQGADNSPLHF. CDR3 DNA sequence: TGTGCCAGCAGTGAACAAGGGGCCGATAATTCACCCCTCCACTTT.

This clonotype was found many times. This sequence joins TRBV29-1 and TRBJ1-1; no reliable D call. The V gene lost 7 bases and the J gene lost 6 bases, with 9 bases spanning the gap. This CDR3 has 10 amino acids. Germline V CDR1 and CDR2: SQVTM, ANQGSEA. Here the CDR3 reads CSARRAEAFF. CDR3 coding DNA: TGCAGCGCAAGGAGGGCTGAAGCTTTCTTT.

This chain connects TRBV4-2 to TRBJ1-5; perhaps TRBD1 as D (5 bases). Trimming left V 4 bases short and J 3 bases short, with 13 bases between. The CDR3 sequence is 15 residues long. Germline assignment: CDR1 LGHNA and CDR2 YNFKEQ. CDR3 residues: CASSLGWGVNQPQHF. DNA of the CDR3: TGTGCCAGCAGCCTTGGCTGGGGGGTCAATCAGCCCCAGCATTTT.

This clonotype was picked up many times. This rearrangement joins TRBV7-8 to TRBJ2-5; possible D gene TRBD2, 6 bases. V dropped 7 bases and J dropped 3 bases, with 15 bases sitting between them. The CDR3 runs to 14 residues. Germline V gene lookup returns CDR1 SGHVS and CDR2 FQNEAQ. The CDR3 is CASIRRGIKETQYF. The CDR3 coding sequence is TGTGCCAGCATCCGACGCGGGATCAAAGAGACCCAGTACTTC.

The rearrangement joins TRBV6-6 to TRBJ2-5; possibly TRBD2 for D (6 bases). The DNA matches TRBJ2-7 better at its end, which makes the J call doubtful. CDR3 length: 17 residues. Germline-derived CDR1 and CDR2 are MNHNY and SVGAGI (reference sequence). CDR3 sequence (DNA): TGTGCCAGCCTCAATGGCGGAGGGTCTCTGAACTCCTACGAGCAGTACTTC. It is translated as CASLNGGGSLNSYEQYF.

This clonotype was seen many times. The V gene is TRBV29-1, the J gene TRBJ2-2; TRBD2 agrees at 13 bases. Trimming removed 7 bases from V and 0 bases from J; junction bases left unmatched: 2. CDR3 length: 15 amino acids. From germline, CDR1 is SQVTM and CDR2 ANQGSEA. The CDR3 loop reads CSAGTSGANTGELFF. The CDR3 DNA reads TGCAGCGCGGGGACTAGCGGGGCGAACACCGGGGAGCTGTTTTTT.

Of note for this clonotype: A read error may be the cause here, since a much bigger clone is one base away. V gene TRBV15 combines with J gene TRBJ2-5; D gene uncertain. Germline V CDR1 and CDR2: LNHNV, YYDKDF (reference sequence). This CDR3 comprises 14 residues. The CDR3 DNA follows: TGTGCCATCAGCAGAGATCGGAACCAAGAGACCCAGTACTTC. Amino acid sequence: CAISRDRNQETQYF.

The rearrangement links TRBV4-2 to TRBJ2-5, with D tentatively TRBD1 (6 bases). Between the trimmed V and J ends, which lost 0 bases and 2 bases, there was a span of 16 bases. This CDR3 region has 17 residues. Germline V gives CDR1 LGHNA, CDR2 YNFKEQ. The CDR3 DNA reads TGTGCCAGCAGCCAAGATTTCGGCAGGGGACGGCAAGAGACCCAGTACTTC. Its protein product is CASSQDFGRGRQETQYF.

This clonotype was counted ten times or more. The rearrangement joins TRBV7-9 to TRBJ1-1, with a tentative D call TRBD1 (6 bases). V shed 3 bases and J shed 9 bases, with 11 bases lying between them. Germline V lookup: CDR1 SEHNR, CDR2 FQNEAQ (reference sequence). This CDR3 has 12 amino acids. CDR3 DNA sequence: TGTGCCAGCAGCTTCCTGACAGGCAAAGCTTTCTTT. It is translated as CASSFLTGKAFF.

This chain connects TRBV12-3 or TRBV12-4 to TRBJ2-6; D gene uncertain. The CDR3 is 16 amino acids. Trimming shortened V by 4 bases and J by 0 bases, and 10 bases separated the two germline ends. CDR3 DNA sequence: TGTGCCAGCAGTTACTCGCAGAACTCTGGGGCCAACGTCCTGACTTTC. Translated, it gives CASSYSQNSGANVLTF.

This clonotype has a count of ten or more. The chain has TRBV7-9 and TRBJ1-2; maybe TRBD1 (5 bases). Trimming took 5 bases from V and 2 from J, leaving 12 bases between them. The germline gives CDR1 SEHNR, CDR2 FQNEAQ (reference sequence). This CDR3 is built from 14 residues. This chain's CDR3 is CASSTIQGNYGYTF. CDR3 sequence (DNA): TGTGCCAGCAGCACCATCCAGGGAAACTATGGCTACACCTTC.

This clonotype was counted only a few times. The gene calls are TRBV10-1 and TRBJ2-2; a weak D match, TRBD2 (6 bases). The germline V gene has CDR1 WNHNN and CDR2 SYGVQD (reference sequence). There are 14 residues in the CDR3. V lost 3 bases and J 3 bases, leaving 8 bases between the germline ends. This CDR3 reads CASSDGGYTGELFF. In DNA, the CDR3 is TGCGCCAGCAGTGATGGGGGGTACACCGGGGAGCTGTTTTTT.

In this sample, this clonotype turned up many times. As DNA, the CDR3 is TGTGCCAGCCGCCCGACAGGTAGCAATCAGCCCCAGCATTTT. Translation gives CASRPTGSNQPQHF. This chain links TRBV19 with TRBJ1-5, with D possibly matching TRBD1 (6 bases). The CDR3 is 14 amino acids. The V gene lost 9 bases and the J gene lost 0 bases, with 12 bases spanning the gap. Germline-derived CDR1 and CDR2 are LNHDA and SQIVND (reference sequence).